Below, one T cell receptor beta chain is given with its context. The antigen is not known. This entry belongs to a study of multiple sclerosis patients with progressive multifocal leukoencephalopathy. Sample time point: before natalizumab initiation. Profiling relied on immunoSEQ multiplex PCR, and the TCRdb table lists in-frame clones only, not all of them. In the table there are fewer than 40,000 clones, approximately 92% of which are singletons. General observations from the study: Before and during natalizumab, the clones expanded at PML already existed.

The sample was PBMCs. This clonotype originated in a man aged 25-40 years with multiple sclerosis.

In DNA form, the CDR3 reads TGCGCCAGCAGCTTGACAGGGCGGTCCTACAATGAGCAGTTCTTC. This gives the protein CASSLTGRSYNEQFF. This sequence joins TRBV5-1 and TRBJ2-1; D may be TRBD1 (6 bases). The germline V gene has CDR1 SGHRS and CDR2 YFSETQ. CDR3 size: 15 residues. V gave up 1 base and J gave up 1 base, with 9 bases separating them. Full variable domain (missing parts from reference TRBV5-1 and TRBJ2-1): KAGVTQTPRYLIKTRGQQVTLSCSPISGHRSVSWYQQTPGQGLQFLFEYFSETQRNKGNFPGRFSGRQFSNSRSEMNVSTLELGDSALYLCASSLTGRSYNEQFFGPGTRLTVL.